This T cell receptor (beta chain) was captured by sequencing in a study of cytomegalovirus exposure and HLA in healthy donors (TCRdb year 2017). About the study as a whole: An earlier analysis of several hundred of the donors reported around 280 Gb of sequence data and roughly 120 million unique TCR beta sequences obtained from roughly 170 million T cells. An early release covering roughly 580 HLA-typed donors comprised about 300 gigabases of sequencing data and around 80 million unique TCR sequences. Among the roughly 390 genotyped donors, approximately 82% belonged to the genetic ancestry cluster associated with self-reported Caucasian donors. The study aimed to test whether signatures of past pathogen exposure could be identified by cataloging public T cell receptors. The study used immunosequencing to profile the T cell repertoires of approximately 650 subjects and linked those repertoires to cytomegalovirus serostatus. In addition to the first cohort of 500 to 850 subjects, a separate validation cohort of 120 different subjects was used. To predict cytomegalovirus infection status, the study combined high-throughput TCR immunosequencing, statistical association of individual TCRs with disease status, and machine learning. A later analysis re-examined previously published TCR beta repertoires from 600 to 700 donors and added high-resolution HLA genotyping to investigate patterns of TCR occurrence. Rather than using new phenotypic data, the later analysis identified candidate immune exposures from TCR beta sequences and from how often those sequences occurred across donors. To decide whether each TCR beta V gene segment behaved as functional or pseudogenic, an earlier analysis of some 600 of the donors relied on high-throughput TCR beta sequencing. Donor age, sex, ethnicity and CMV serostatus were compiled alongside the repertoire data. A later genetic analysis took genome-wide SNP genotypes for about 55% of the 666 donors and used that subset as a discovery cohort. All discovery cohort repertoires had been generated on a single sequencing platform. Both class I and class II loci were covered by HLA typing, at four-digit resolution. Typing coverage varied by locus: about 620-640 donors for A, B, C, DRB1 and DQB1; approximately 560 for DQA1; approximately 570 for DPA1; approximately 470 for DPB1. Roughly five DR-DQ haplotypes were treated as single units for association and clustering because of strong linkage in the cohort. On average, roughly 240,000 unique TCR beta nucleotide sequences were sequenced per donor among about 400 genotyped donors of the cohort, with roughly 18% of those sequences being non-productive.

This clone came up once. Its antigen specificity is not known. One base away there is no much larger clone; base qualities are not given. Findings and caveats that apply to the study as a whole: Over 15 rarely observed V segments, including chromosome 9 orphons, were excluded from the earlier analysis of several hundred of the donors because counts were too low. Three of the identified cytomegalovirus-associated TCR beta chains were confirmed in vitro to be specific for cytomegalovirus antigens. In both the original and validation cohorts, the classifier was reported to diagnose cytomegalovirus status with high specificity and sensitivity. The only immune exposure information available for the cohort was CMV serostatus. The study listed 164 TCR beta chains as associated with cytomegalovirus. When HLA alleles, especially DR and DQ, strongly co-occurred, TCR associations were difficult to assign to individual alleles. While some public TCRs were present in many individuals, most TCR sequences turned up only very rarely across donors. Because HLA typing was missing for some donors at each locus, association tests included only the typed subset. According to a later analysis, parvovirus B19, influenza, CMV and Epstein-Barr virus appeared linked to several top co-occurrence clusters. An earlier analysis of some 590 of the donors showed that most TCR beta V segments appeared in productive rearrangements either about 90% or about 30% of the time, which broadly matched IMGT annotations. A further reported finding was that TCR beta sequences accurately predicted the HLA-A and HLA-B alleles for most subjects in the first cohort. Correlated functional status among segregating V segments might reflect linkage disequilibrium, but an unknown experimental factor could not be ruled out. A cluster of highly shared sequence variants was judged likely to represent a technical artifact of the sequencing pipeline. Presence/absence analyses assumed roughly uniform sequencing depth across donors, an assumption that may not hold. Because the 87-base-pair reads could not distinguish some IMGT-functional V segments, including TRBV6-2 and TRBV6-3, those segments were excluded. According to a later genetic analysis, donors in an Asian-associated ancestry cluster had fewer N-insertions in productive TCRs than the roughly 670-donor mean. Most CMV-associated TCR beta chains appeared to be HLA-restricted in a later analysis, and the HLA associations seemed to be driven largely by CMV exposure. The authors suggested that the approach could potentially be generalized to other disease states and immunological phenotypes. Compared with equally common non-associated chains, HLA-associated TCR beta chains in a later analysis were more clonally expanded and had lower generation probabilities. A later genetic analysis associated a missense DCLRE1C variant with V-gene and J-gene trimming of TCR beta chains, and an independent cohort replicated the association. According to a later analysis, TCR association rates differed among HLA loci, with DRB1 alleles showing the most associated TCRs and HLA-C alleles showing the fewest. This cohort had only TCR beta chains sequenced, and the lack of alpha or paired-chain data limited which features could be detected. Specific HLA alleles were associated with around 18,000 TCR beta sequences at a false discovery rate of 0.05 in a later analysis.

The cohort consisted of 666 healthy bone marrow donors. At the time of sampling, all cohort members were nominally healthy, though unrecorded immune exposures were likely present. The donor was CMV seropositive and belonged to the group of 250 to 300 seropositive cohort members. Every donor gave a peripheral blood sample, and the peripheral blood mononuclear cells from that sample were used for TCR beta sequencing. The Qiagen DNeasy Blood Extraction Kit was used to extract genomic DNA from the blood cell samples. The CDR3 goes from the cysteine to the phenylalanine over 14 residues. Only the CDR3 region is kept as DNA, spanning 42 bases read in frame from base 1. The junction shows trimming of 4 bases on V and 1 base on J, plus 10 bases between the germline ends. Sequences SNHLY (CDR1) and FYNNEI (CDR2) are obtained from the germline V gene. Library generation was performed with the immunoSEQ multiplex PCR assay. A mixture of 60 forward primers for TCR Vbeta segments and 13 reverse primers for TCR Jbeta segments was used in the multiplex PCR. A multiplex PCR assay on genomic DNA amplified the CDR3 region of rearranged TCR beta genes. Amplified TCR beta libraries were sequenced as 87-base-pair reads on the Illumina HiSeq System. From the authors' description of their analysis: A later analysis counted 75 million to 100 million unique TCR beta chains across the 666 repertoires, and 9 million to 14 million of these chains were shared by at least two donors. A nearest-neighbor algorithm error-corrected the raw reads and collapsed the reads into unique sequences, merging closely related sequences to remove PCR and sequencing errors. V, D and J gene segments were assigned by aligning CDR3 sequences to IMGT reference sequences. Each retained sequence needed at least a six-nucleotide match to both a V gene segment and a J gene segment. A rearrangement counted as productive if the CDR3 had no stop codons and remained in frame with V and J, and every other rearrangement counted as non-productive. CDR3 was defined by IMGT convention, running from the second conserved V-encoded cysteine to the conserved J-encoded phenylalanine. The earlier analysis of approximately 590 of the donors excluded any sequence lacking an unambiguous match to a single V gene segment. In an earlier analysis of 587 of the donors, a V segment was called functional when productive rearrangements were above 56.7%, and segregating when the standard deviation between donors exceeded 5%. A statistical classification framework was developed to diagnose cytomegalovirus status using the catalog of TCR beta chain sequences. A later analysis assigned V and J genes by comparing TCR nucleotide sequences with IMGT/GENE-DB human TR gene sequences. In a later analysis, CDR3 sequences and most-parsimonious VDJ recombination scenarios were assigned using the TCRdist pipeline. In a later analysis, each TCR beta chain was defined by its CDR3 amino acid sequence together with its V-gene family, and reads lacking a unique V-gene family were excluded. As a way to deal with suspected cross-contamination and a sequencing artifact, a later analysis dropped 450 to 700 nucleotide sequences that were highly shared and had low generation probability. In a later analysis, a clonal expansion index for each public chain was calculated from normalized within-repertoire ranks of inferred template counts. In a later analysis, generation probabilities were computed with a VDJ recombination model fitted to out-of-frame rearrangements, and the resulting probabilities were checked against IGoR. In a later analysis, hypergeometric tests were used to score TCR-TCR, TCR-HLA and TCR-CMV co-occurrence, with a repertoire-size bias correction applied to TCR pairs. False discovery rates were estimated in a later analysis by permuting HLA or CMV assignments 20 times. In a later analysis, co-occurring TCRs were grouped using DBSCAN, and TCRdist sequence similarity was added for clustering within HLA-allele-positive subsets. Repertoires with fewer than 30,000 or more than 120,000 public chains were left out of co-occurrence clustering, as were five repertoires with anomalous nucleotide sharing. Not all clones reach the TCRdb copy of this immuneACCESS table, which keeps in-frame sequences only. Checked studies attribute under half of the gap to unresolved V genes and leave the rest unexplained. V and J calls and clone size follow that table, whereas D and trimming were derived from the DNA. The sample table shows 80,000 to 95,000 clones, and around 75% are seen once. 14% to 15% of the sample goes to the ten largest clones.

The origin of this receptor is a woman in her 40s in good health and CMV-seropositive. Recombination linked TRBV2 to TRBJ1-1; confidence is insufficient to name the D gene. What was sequenced was PBMCs. This receptor has the CDR3 CASSGWAANTEAFF. The nucleotide sequence is TGTGCCAGCAGTGGATGGGCAGCGAACACTGAAGCTTTCTTT.